This T cell receptor (beta chain) was identified during a study of a mutant IDH1 vaccine in newly diagnosed glioma. As for the study in general: The patients were given eight vaccinations, one each in weeks 1, 3, 5, 7, 11, 15, 19 and 23. General study findings and limits: Immune responses arising from the vaccine appeared in about 93% of patients.

A word on this clone: What it binds is unknown.

CDR1 and CDR2 (germline): SGHNT, YENEEA. V lost 2 bases to trimming and J lost 0 bases, with 1 base between them. The CDR3 is made up of 12 amino acids. Sample time point: week 23, last vaccination. The content of each vaccine dose was 300 ug of mutant IDH1 20-mer peptide, and topical imiquimod accompanied it. Profiling relied on immunoSEQ multiplex PCR, and the TCRdb table lists in-frame clones only, not all of them. The sample yields 50,000 to 65,000 clones, 75% to 90% seen once. This receptor was identified in a man aged 40-49 years with glioma. The sample in question was PBMCs, obtained from a glioma patient whose treatment included an IDH1 peptide vaccine. The V gene is TRBV11-3, the J gene TRBJ2-5; D remains ambiguous. DNA of the CDR3: TGTGCCAGCAGCTTAAACCAAGAGACCCAGTACTTC. As protein: CASSLNQETQYF.